Here is one T cell receptor (beta chain) with its context. Germline CDR1 is SGHTA and CDR2 is FQGNSA. The CDR3 totals 14 residues. Trimming cost V 6 bases and J 7 bases, with 13 bases left between them. This sample was included in a study of shared clonotypes between healthy human individuals. The table came from immunoSEQ multiplex PCR; TCRdb's copy has only in-frame clones and leaves some out. The data show roughly 2 million clones, with 95% seen just once and about 0.13% held by the top ten. Material for sequencing was naive CD4+ T cells sorted from blood. Stated subset: CD45RA+ positively selected. The receptor was isolated from a man aged 18 to 35 in good health. The chain is built from TRBV7-2 and TRBJ1-6; D might be TRBD1 (6 bases). This chain's CDR3 is CASRPQGNNSPLHF. As DNA, the CDR3 is TGTGCCAGCAGACCCCAGGGGAACAATTCACCCCTCCACTTT.